A single sample is the source of the 15 T cell receptor beta chains below, sequenced in a study of patients and donors after allogeneic stem cell transplantation. TCRdb reprocessed the RT-PCR reads via MiXCR and lists one record per CDR3 protein. The table records about a million distinct CDR3 sequences, more than 15% of them present only once. Sample: blood, either unsorted or a sorted T cell fraction (not recorded which). The receptor source for this set is a human donor who was either an allogeneic HSCT recipient or a stem cell or donor lymphocyte infusion donor (not recorded which). It is not recorded whose cells these are; they may come from a transplant donor.

This clonotype was observed many times. The chain links TRBV6-1 to TRBJ2-1; 7 nucleotides agree with TRBD1. V lost 6 bases, J lost 4 bases, and 15 bases stayed unmatched. The germline V gene encodes CDR1 MNHNS and CDR2 SASEGT. This CDR3 comprises 17 residues. The CDR3 here is CASRLSPGTDTYNEQFF. In DNA form, the CDR3 reads TGTGCCAGCAGACTTTCCCCCGGGACAGACACGTACAATGAGCAGTTCTTC.

This chain links TRBV18 with TRBJ2-7, with 9 bases matching TRBD1. The CDR3 length is 16 residues. The germline V gene encodes CDR1 KGHSH and CDR2 LQKENI. V shed 1 base, J shed 6 bases, and the junction held 10 bases outside the gene matches. This CDR3 is CASSPQVGTGLFEQYF. The CDR3 coding sequence is TGTGCCAGCTCACCACAGGTCGGGACAGGGCTTTTCGAGCAGTACTTC.

The chain recombines TRBV20-1 with TRBJ2-5; no clear D. This CDR3 is built from 11 residues. Per germline, CDR1 DFQATT and CDR2 SNEGSKA (reference sequence). V lost 3 bases and J 5 bases, leaving 7 bases between the germline ends. The CDR3 nucleotides read TGCAGTGCTAGTTCACAGGAGACCCAGTACTTC. Its translation: CSASSQETQYF.

The V gene is TRBV4-2, the J gene TRBJ1-4; no clear D. The CDR3 has 13 amino acids. Germline CDR1 reads LGHNA; CDR2 reads YNFKEQ. Trimming took 5 bases from V and 7 from J, leaving 11 bases between them. This chain's CDR3 is CASSNSRTEKLFF. For the CDR3, the DNA is TGTGCCAGCAGCAACAGCAGGACTGAAAAACTGTTTTTT.

The V call is TRBV6-1, the J call TRBJ2-7, with 12 bases that match TRBD2. V shed 7 bases and J 3 bases; nucleotides not matched to a gene: 4. This CDR3 is built from 14 residues. The germline V gene has CDR1 MNHNS and CDR2 SASEGT. Here the CDR3 reads CASIRLAGVYEQYF. CDR3 DNA: TGTGCCAGCATTAGACTAGCGGGAGTCTACGAGCAGTACTTC.

This clonotype was counted ten times or more. The V call is TRBV5-1, the J call TRBJ1-1; D unresolved. V lost 3 bases, J lost 1 base, and 13 bases lay in between. Germline values: CDR1 SGHRS, CDR2 YFSETQ. This CDR3 region has 15 residues. The CDR3, as DNA: TGCGCCAGCAGCTACTCCGACGGGAGGAACACTGAAGCTTTCTTT. Its translation is CASSYSDGRNTEAFF.

This clonotype was counted many times. This sequence joins TRBV12-3 or TRBV12-4 and TRBJ2-3; D is perhaps TRBD1 (6 bases). This CDR3 spans 13 amino acids. V was trimmed by 5 bases and J by 2 bases, leaving 8 bases between them. In DNA form, the CDR3 reads TGTGCCAGCAGTAGGGGGAACACAGATACGCAGTATTTT. Protein sequence: CASSRGNTDTQYF.

The chain uses TRBV18 and TRBJ1-6; D gene unclear. V was pared by 0 bases and J by 14 bases, with 11 bases between. The germline gives CDR1 KGHSH, CDR2 LQKENI. This CDR3 has 13 residues. The CDR3 loop reads CASSPPFTPALHF. The CDR3 DNA follows: TGTGCCAGCTCACCACCATTTACCCCGGCCCTCCACTTT. Variable domain in full (rest from reference TRBV18 and TRBJ1-6): NAGVMQNPRHLVRRRGQEARLRCSPMKGHSHVYWYRQLPEEGLKFMVYLQKENIIDESGMPKERFSAEFPKEGPSILRIQQVVRGDSAAYFCASSPPFTPALHFGNGTRLTVT.

The chain couples TRBV5-1 to TRBJ2-5; D possibly corresponds to TRBD2 (7 bases). Trimming removed 2 bases from V and 5 bases from J, with 16 bases in between. The germline gives CDR1 SGHRS, CDR2 YFSETQ. The CDR3 has 15 amino acids. The CDR3 bases are TGCGCCAGCAGCTTACGGGGGGCCCCGGTTGAGACCCAGTACTTC. As protein: CASSLRGAPVETQYF.

V and J are TRBV20-1 and TRBJ1-6, with a weak D call TRBD1 (5 bases). Trimming took off 0 bases at V and 9 bases at J, with 15 bases between the two ends. Per germline, CDR1 DFQATT and CDR2 SNEGSKA (reference sequence). The CDR3 covers 15 residues. The CDR3 spells CSARDSGKTGSPLHF. The CDR3 DNA reads as TGCAGTGCTAGAGATTCAGGGAAAACGGGTTCACCCCTCCACTTT.

This chain uses TRBV18 with TRBJ2-7; 11 nucleotides line up with TRBD1. Germline V gene lookup returns CDR1 KGHSH and CDR2 LQKENI. Trimming at V came to 5 bases and at J to 2 bases, leaving 8 bases not matched to a gene. CDR3 size: 16 residues. The CDR3 nucleotides are TGTGCCAGCTCATCTCGACCGGGACAGGGGGCCTACGAGCAGTACTTC. Encoded protein: CASSSRPGQGAYEQYF.

V is TRBV14 and J is TRBJ2-3; tentatively, D is TRBD2 (6 bases). Germline V gives CDR1 SGHDN, CDR2 FVKESK. The CDR3 is 17 amino acids. The ends were cut back, 2 bases at V and 0 bases at J, with 15 bases in the middle. The chain's CDR3 is CASSQSRRAGSTDTQYF. DNA for the CDR3: TGTGCCAGCAGCCAATCCAGGCGAGCGGGCAGCACAGATACGCAGTATTTT.

This clonotype was seen only a few times. The chain employs TRBV20-1 and TRBJ2-1, with a possible D match to TRBD1 (6 bases). Germline CDR1 DFQATT, CDR2 SNEGSKA (reference sequence). V was pared by 0 bases and J by 7 bases, with 16 bases between. CDR3 length: 15 amino acids. This chain's CDR3 is CSAREDSGPWNEQFF. Written as DNA, the CDR3 is TGCAGTGCTAGAGAGGACAGTGGCCCTTGGAATGAGCAGTTCTTC.

The rearrangement links TRBV7-8 to TRBJ2-1; 11 bases line up with TRBD1. The CDR3 is 15 residues long. Germline lookup yields CDR1 SGHVS and CDR2 FQNEAQ. V lost 4 bases to trimming and J lost 6 bases; unmatched junction nucleotides: 5. This CDR3 reads CASSYGTGGGNEQFF. DNA of the CDR3: TGTGCCAGCAGCTACGGGACAGGGGGTGGCAATGAGCAGTTCTTC.

There are a few counts of this clonotype. The chain is built from TRBV5-6 and TRBJ2-5, with 7 nucleotides matching TRBD1. The trim removed 4 bases at V and 1 base at J, leaving 1 base unmatched. The CDR3 sequence is 13 residues long. CDR1 and CDR2 from the germline V gene are SGHDT and YYEEEE. The chain's CDR3 is CASSGTAQETQYF. The CDR3 DNA reads as TGTGCCAGCAGCGGGACAGCCCAAGAGACCCAGTACTTC.